This TCR beta chain was captured in a study of blood T cell repertoires in COVID-19 (TCRdb year 2020). Study-wide context: The collaborator samples originated in the United States, Italy and Spain and spanned the acute and convalescent phases of COVID-19. The prospective study material was composed of cDNA or gDNA derived from T cells, B-cell-depleted T cells, or PBMCs. The dataset comprised deeply sampled blood TCRbeta repertoires from subjects exposed to, actively infected with, or recovered from COVID-19. The repertoires were released in a freely available public database meant as a resource for research on the immune response to SARS-CoV-2. The samples were drawn from the first 160 participants of the ongoing ImmuneRACE study and from 1,254 subjects provided by 6 global collaborators. The sample metadata nearly always contained a de-identified subject ID, COVID-19 status, age in years and sex. Where available, HLA class I and class II types were taken from metadata supplied by the sample provider and were not determined by assay-based typing.

What the study reported, not specific to this receptor: Clinical and demographic metadata were provided uncurated, with the amount varying by source and participant.

On this clone itself: Its antigen specificity is not known. Base qualities are missing; no much larger clone stands one base away.

After removal of 5 bases from V and 4 bases from J, the junction retains 7 bases not matched to a gene. Counted from cysteine to phenylalanine, this CDR3 has 15 amino acids. The DNA shown is the 45-base CDR3, in frame from base 1. CDR1 and CDR2, looked up from the germline V gene, are MNHEY and SVGAGI. At one collaborating source in Seattle, patients were enrolled during active infection and were followed longitudinally through the course of disease. Whole blood was collected in K2EDTA tubes by collaborating institutions according to the institutions' own protocols. For TCRbeta analysis, collaborator samples were shipped as frozen whole blood, as isolated PBMCs, or as DNA extracted from either sample type. TCRbeta CDR3 regions were amplified from genomic DNA using the immunoSEQ Assay, a bias-controlled multiplex PCR. The original pipeline was this. Within the assay, amplification of reference gene primers was used to estimate how many nucleated cells each sample contained. To quantify the absolute abundance of each unique TCRbeta CDR3 rearrangement, sequence reads were collapsed and filtered. For each sample, productive Simpson clonality was calculated as the square root of Simpson's diversity index over productive rearrangements. TCRdb re-hosts the immuneACCESS table, in-frame sequences only. Its copies lack some clones; in the studies checked, an unresolved V gene accounts for under half of them, and the cause for the rest is not known. V, J and clone size are those of that table, while D and trimming were read from the DNA. The sample table records around 400,000 clones; about 87% of these occur just once. 2% to 2.5% of the sample is in the top ten clones.

The rearrangement joined TRBV6-5 to TRBJ1-5; TRBD1 matches 8 bases in the middle. Material for sequencing was peripheral blood. The clonotype originates from a woman aged 55-70 years with COVID-19, enrolled during active disease. The nucleotides read TGTGCCAGCAGTACTGGACAGGGACCTAATCAGCCCCAGCATTTT. This encodes CASSTGQGPNQPQHF.